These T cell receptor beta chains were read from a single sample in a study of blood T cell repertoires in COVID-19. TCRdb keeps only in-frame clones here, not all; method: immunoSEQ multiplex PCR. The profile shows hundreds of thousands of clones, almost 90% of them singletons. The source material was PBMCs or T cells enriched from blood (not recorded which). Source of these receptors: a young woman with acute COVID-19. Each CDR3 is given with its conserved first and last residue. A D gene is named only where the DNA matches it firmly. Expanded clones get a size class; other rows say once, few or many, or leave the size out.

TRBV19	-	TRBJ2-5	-	TGTGCCAGTAGTATGGTCCGAGGGGAGACCCAGTACTTC	CASSMVRGETQYF
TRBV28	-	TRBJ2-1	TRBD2	TGTGCCAGCAGACTAGCGGGAGGGCCTGGGTACGAGCAGTTCTTC	CASRLAGGPGYEQFF
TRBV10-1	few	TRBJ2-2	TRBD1	TGCGCCAGCAGTGGGCGGACAGGGGCCGGGGAGCTGTTTTTT	CASSGRTGAGELFF
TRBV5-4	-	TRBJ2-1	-	TGTGCCAGCAGCTTGGGACTAGTTCCCTTCAATGAGCAGTTCTTC	CASSLGLVPFNEQFF
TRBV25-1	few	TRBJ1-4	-	TGTGCCAGCAGTGAATTTAACGGGAATGAAAAACTGTTTTTT	CASSEFNGNEKLFF
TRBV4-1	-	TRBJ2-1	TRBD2	TGCGCCAGCAGCCATCCGACTAGCGGGATAGGCAATGAGCAGTTCTTC	CASSHPTSGIGNEQFF
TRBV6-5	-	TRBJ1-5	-	TGTGCCAGCAGTTACACTCGGTCCAATCAGCCCCAGCATTTT	CASSYTRSNQPQHF
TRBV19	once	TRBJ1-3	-	TGTGCCAGTAGTATAGACGGAGCCGCCTCTGGAAACACCATATATTTT	CASSIDGAASGNTIYF
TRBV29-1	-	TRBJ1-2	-	TGCAGCGTTGAAAGGGGGATGGAGGTTTATTATGGCTACACCTTC	CSVERGMEVYYGYTF
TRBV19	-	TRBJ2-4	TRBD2	TGTGCCAGTCAAACGGCGGGACTAAAGGGTCGCAAAAACATTCAGTACTTC	CASQTAGLKGRKNIQYF
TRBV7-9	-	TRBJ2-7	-	TGTGCCAGCAGCGATATACTTGGCGAGCAGTACTTC	CASSDILGEQYF
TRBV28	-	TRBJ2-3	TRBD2	TGTGCCAGCAGTTTAGCGGGAGGAACAGATACGCAGTATTTT	CASSLAGGTDTQYF
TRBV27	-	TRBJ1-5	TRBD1	TGTGCCAGCAGTTCCCTCCGCCAGGGGGCGAATCAGCCCCAGCATTTT	CASSSLRQGANQPQHF
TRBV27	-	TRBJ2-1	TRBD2	TGTGCCAGCAGTTCCATTCGGACTAGCGGGAGACACAATGAGCAGTTCTTC	CASSSIRTSGRHNEQFF
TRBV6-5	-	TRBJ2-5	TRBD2	TGTGCCAGCAGACCTAGCGGGAGTGCGGAGACCCAGTACTTC	CASRPSGSAETQYF
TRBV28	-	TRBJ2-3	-	TGTGCCAGCAGTTTTGGCGGGAGCACAGATACGCAGTATTTT	CASSFGGSTDTQYF
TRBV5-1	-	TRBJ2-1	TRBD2	TGCGCCAGCAGCCCCGGACTAGCGGGAGTGCGCGACTACAATGAGCAGTTCTTC	CASSPGLAGVRDYNEQFF
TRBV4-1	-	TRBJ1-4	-	TGCGCCAGCAGCCAATGGGCAGGGTCTCATGAAAAACTGTTTTTT	CASSQWAGSHEKLFF
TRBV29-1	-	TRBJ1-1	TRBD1	TGCAGCGTAGTACCCAGGGGGGATAGCACTGAAGCTTTCTTT	CSVVPRGDSTEAFF
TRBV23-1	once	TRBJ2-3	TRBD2	TGCGCCAGCACCAACAATCAGGGACTAGCGGGAGGAACCTCTAGCACAGATACGCAGTATTTT	CASTNNQGLAGGTSSTDTQYF
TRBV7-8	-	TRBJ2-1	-	TGTGCCAGCAGCTTAGGTGCGAGTATTCACCCCTACAATGAGCAGTTCTTC	CASSLGASIHPYNEQFF
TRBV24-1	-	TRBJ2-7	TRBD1	TGTGCCACCAGTGACAGGGGGCTCAACGAGCAGTACTTC	CATSDRGLNEQYF
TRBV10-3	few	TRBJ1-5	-	TGTGCCATCAGTGAGTTTTGGCTAGATAGCAATCAGCCCCAGCATTTT	CAISEFWLDSNQPQHF
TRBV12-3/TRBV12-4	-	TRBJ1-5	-	TGTGCCAGCAGTGCGTCCCCGGGTCAGCCCCAGCATTTT	CASSASPGQPQHF
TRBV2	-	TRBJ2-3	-	TGTGCCAGCTTTCGGAGAAACACAGATACGCAGTATTTT	CASFRRNTDTQYF
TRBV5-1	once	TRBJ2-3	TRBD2	TGCGCCAGCAGCACCGGGACTAGCGGGAGCGCAGATACGCAGTATTTT	CASSTGTSGSADTQYF
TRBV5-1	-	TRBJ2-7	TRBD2	TGCGCCAGCAGCCCGGGGACTAGCGGGAGAAGAGGCGAGCAGTACTTC	CASSPGTSGRRGEQYF
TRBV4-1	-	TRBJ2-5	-	TGCGCCAGCAGCCAAGGGCAACGTACAGGTTACCAAGAGACCCAGTACTTC	CASSQGQRTGYQETQYF
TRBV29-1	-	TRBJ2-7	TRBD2	TGCAGCGTTGAAGATGCCCAGCGGGAGACCTACGAGCAGTACTTC	CSVEDAQRETYEQYF
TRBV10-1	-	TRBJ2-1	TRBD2	TGCGCCAGCAGTGGGACTAGCGGTCGCTCCTACAATGAGCAGTTCTTC	CASSGTSGRSYNEQFF
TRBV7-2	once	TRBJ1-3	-	TGTGCCAGCAGCTTAATTCTTACAGGGTCGGGAAACACCATATATTTT	CASSLILTGSGNTIYF
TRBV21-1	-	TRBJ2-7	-	TGTGCCAGCAGCCCGCTCCGGGGTGCAGGGACAGGGGTACACTACGAGCAGTACTTC	CASSPLRGAGTGVHYEQYF
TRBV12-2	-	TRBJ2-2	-	TGTGCAAGTCGCCAAAAACAGGGAATGGGGACCGGGGAGCTGTTTTTT	CASRQKQGMGTGELFF
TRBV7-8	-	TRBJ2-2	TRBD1	TGTGCCAGCAGCCCAGCCTGGACAGGAAACACCGGGGAGCTGTTTTTT	CASSPAWTGNTGELFF
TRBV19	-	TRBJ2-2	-	TGTGCCAGCGAGGGAGGAACTTTTTCCGGGGAGCTGTTTTTT	CASEGGTFSGELFF
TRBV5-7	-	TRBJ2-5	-	TGTGCCAGCAGTAGAAAAAGGGGACAAGAGACCCAGTACTTC	CASSRKRGQETQYF
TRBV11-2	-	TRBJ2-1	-	TGTGCCAGCATGTCTCGGGCTAGCAGGAGCTACAATGAGCAGTTCTTC	CASMSRASRSYNEQFF
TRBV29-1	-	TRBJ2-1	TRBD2	TGCAGTTCCGGACGGAGACTAGCGGGAGATAATGAGCAGTTCTTC	CSSGRRLAGDNEQFF
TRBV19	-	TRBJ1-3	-	TGTGCCAGTAGTATGGCCTCTGGAAACACCATATATTTT	CASSMASGNTIYF
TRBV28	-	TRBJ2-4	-	TGTGCCAGCAGTTTATCGGGCGGGGAAGACATTCAGTACTTC	CASSLSGGEDIQYF
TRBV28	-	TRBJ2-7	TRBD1	TGTGCCAGCAGTTTTTACGGGACAGTGACCTACGAGCAGTACTTC	CASSFYGTVTYEQYF
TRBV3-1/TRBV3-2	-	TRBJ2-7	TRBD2	TGTGCCAGCAGCCAAGATGAGATTGGCGGGAGGGCCTACGAGCAGTACTTC	CASSQDEIGGRAYEQYF
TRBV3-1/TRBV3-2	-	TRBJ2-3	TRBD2	TGTGCCAGCAGCCCCCGAGCTAGCGGGAGGGCGTCGGCGCAGTATTTT	CASSPRASGRASAQYF
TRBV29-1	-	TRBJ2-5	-	TGCAGCGTCGCGGACAGTACGGTAGGAGAGACCCAGTACTTC	CSVADSTVGETQYF
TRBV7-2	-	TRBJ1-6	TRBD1	TGTGCCAGCAGCCTACGGGACAGGGGGCGATCACCCCTCCACTTT	CASSLRDRGRSPLHF
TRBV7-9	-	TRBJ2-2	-	TGTGCCAGCAGCTCCCTGAGGGTATACACCGGGGAGCTGTTTTTT	CASSSLRVYTGELFF
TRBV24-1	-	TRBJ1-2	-	TGTGCCACCAGTGACCTCACTTTCAACTATGGCTACACCTTC	CATSDLTFNYGYTF
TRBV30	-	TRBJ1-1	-	TGTGCCTGGAGTGTACTTGTCGGAGGTGAAGCTTTCTTT	CAWSVLVGGEAFF
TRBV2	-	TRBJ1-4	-	TGTGCCAGCAGGGAGAAGAGGACAGCCGAGAAAGAAAAACTGTTTTTT	CASREKRTAEKEKLFF
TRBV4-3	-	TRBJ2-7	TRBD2	TGCGCCAGCAGCCATGCCTCGGGACTAGCCCGCGAGCAGTACTTC	CASSHASGLAREQYF
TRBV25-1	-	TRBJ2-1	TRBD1	TGTGCCAGCAGGGAACCAGGGGGCCGCTACAATGAGCAGTTCTTC	CASREPGGRYNEQFF
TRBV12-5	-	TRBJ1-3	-	TGTGCTAGTGGTTTGCGCCAGGGCCTCTCTGGAAACACCATATATTTT	CASGLRQGLSGNTIYF
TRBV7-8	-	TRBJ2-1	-	TGTGCCAGCAGCAAACACGGGGAGTACAATGAGCAGTTCTTC	CASSKHGEYNEQFF
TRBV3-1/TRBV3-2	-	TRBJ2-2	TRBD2	TGTGCCAGCAGCCAAGGCGTACTAGCGGGAGATACCGGGGAGCTGTTTTTT	CASSQGVLAGDTGELFF
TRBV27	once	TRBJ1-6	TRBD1	TGTGCCAGCAGTGACAGGGGGGGGATAAATAATTCACCCCTCCACTTT	CASSDRGGINNSPLHF
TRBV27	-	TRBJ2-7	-	TGTGCCAGCAGTTTGGCAGGGGTCTCCTACGAGCAGTACTTC	CASSLAGVSYEQYF
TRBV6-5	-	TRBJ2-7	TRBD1	TGTGCCAGCAGGCCGACAGGGGGTCCCTACGAGCAGTACTTC	CASRPTGGPYEQYF
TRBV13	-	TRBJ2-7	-	TGTGCCAGCAGCTCCAATAGGCGGACTTACAGCTACGAGCAGTACTTC	CASSSNRRTYSYEQYF
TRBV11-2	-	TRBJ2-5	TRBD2	TGTGCCAGCAGCTTAGATTGGGGACTAGCGGGAGAGGAGACCCAGTACTTC	CASSLDWGLAGEETQYF
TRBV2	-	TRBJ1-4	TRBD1	TGTGCCAGCAGCCACAGGGGAGAAGATGAAAAACTGTTTTTT	CASSHRGEDEKLFF